This T cell receptor beta chain was observed in a study of shared clonotypes between healthy human individuals. Study results and limitations: Clonotype sharing among donors, it was expected, would be affected by sequencing depth. The donor pool, a small one, limited the genetic and exposure-history diversity represented.

Details on this clone: Antigen: not known.

Sequencing used immunoSEQ multiplex PCR; TCRdb keeps in-frame clones, though not all of them. The sample carries roughly 500,000 clones, about four fifths recorded once. The CDR3 totals 10 residues. V was cut by 8 bases and J by 5 bases, with 9 bases left in between. Germline V gives CDR1 SQVTM, CDR2 ANQGSEA. Specimen: PBMCs. This TCR was sampled from a woman aged 40 to 55 in good health. Some clones in this sample may be carry-over from other donors' samples. The chain links TRBV29-1 to TRBJ2-5; D unresolved. Here the CDR3 DNA reads TGCAGCATTTCCAAGGAGACCCAGTACTTC. It yields the protein CSISKETQYF.